This entry lists 16 T cell receptor beta chains sequenced from one sample in a study of blood T cell repertoires in COVID-19. TCRdb's table, derived via immunoSEQ multiplex PCR, lists solely in-frame clones and lacks some. The profile shows 250,000 to 350,000 clones, about 88% of them singletons. Sequenced: peripheral blood. Receptor source: an older woman with acute or convalescent COVID-19.

The rearrangement uses TRBV6-5 and TRBJ1-6; 7 nucleotides agree with TRBD1. V shed 2 bases, J shed 6 bases, and the junction held 4 bases outside the gene matches. Per germline, CDR1 MNHEY and CDR2 SVGAGI. This CDR3 is built from 15 residues. CDR3 DNA: TGTGCCAGCAGTTACCTCCGGGACAGTAATTCACCCCTCCACTTT. This encodes CASSYLRDSNSPLHF.

This clone appeared a single time. The genes are TRBV28 and TRBJ2-7, with TRBD1 as a possible D gene (6 bases). The V gene lost 5 bases and the J gene lost 4 bases, with 12 bases spanning the gap. CDR1 and CDR2 from the germline V gene are MDHEN and SYDVKM. This CDR3 has 13 amino acids. CDR3 amino acids: CASSPGQNYEQYF. Here the CDR3 DNA reads TGTGCCAGCAGTCCTGGACAGAATTACGAGCAGTACTTC.

The chain links TRBV24-1 to TRBJ1-5, with a tentative D call TRBD1 (6 bases). Trimming shortened V by 2 bases and J by 1 base, and 8 bases separated the two germline ends. This CDR3 has 15 residues. Germline V gene data show CDR1 as KGHDR and CDR2 as SFDVKD. Here the CDR3 DNA reads TGTGCCACCAGTGATTCAGGGGAGAGCAATCAGCCCCAGCATTTT. Its translation: CATSDSGESNQPQHF.

This chain links TRBV29-1 with TRBJ1-2; D is possibly TRBD1 (5 bases). Germline-derived CDR1 and CDR2 are SQVTM and ANQGSEA. The CDR3 is 14 amino acids. Deletions cut 1 base from V and 8 bases from J, with 17 bases between. CDR3 sequence (DNA): TGCAGCGTTGAAGCGGGGGGGAGGGCCTACGGCTACACCTTC. Its protein is CSVEAGGRAYGYTF.

The chain employs TRBV7-3 and TRBJ2-1; 9 bases align to TRBD2. V dropped 2 bases and J dropped 7; count of bases not matched to a gene: 6. Germline V CDR1 and CDR2: SGHTA, FQGTGA. The CDR3 runs to 15 residues. The CDR3 DNA sequence: TGTGCCAGCAGCTTACGGGGCGGGAGGGTTAATGAGCAGTTCTTC. It specifies CASSLRGGRVNEQFF.

The gene calls are TRBV27 and TRBJ1-5; no clear D gene. V was trimmed by 6 bases and J by 4 bases, leaving 10 bases between them. The CDR3 sequence is 13 residues long. The V gene's germline CDR1 is MNHEY and CDR2 SMNVEV (reference sequence). CDR3 region: CASRPGLNQPQHF. The CDR3 region has the DNA TGTGCCAGCAGACCCGGGTTAAATCAGCCCCAGCATTTT.

The sample holds a few counts of this clone. The gene calls are TRBV28 and TRBJ1-4; 8 bases are a match to TRBD1. The CDR3 spans 14 residues. Germline V CDR1 and CDR2: MDHEN, SYDVKM. Germline trimming cut 5 bases from V and 8 bases from J; bases unmatched to any gene: 7. The CDR3 loop reads CASSQGAIQEKLFF. The CDR3 coding sequence is TGTGCCAGCAGTCAGGGGGCGATTCAGGAAAAACTGTTTTTT.

V usage is TRBV7-2 and J usage is TRBJ1-4; D might be TRBD1 (6 bases). The V gene lost 5 bases and the J gene lost 5 bases, with 12 bases spanning the gap. This CDR3 comprises 14 residues. Germline V lookup: CDR1 SGHTA, CDR2 FQGNSA. The CDR3 loop is CASSPRQGNEKLFF. The CDR3 DNA reads as TGTGCCAGCAGCCCTCGTCAGGGGAATGAAAAACTGTTTTTT.

The chain recombines TRBV24-1 with TRBJ2-2, with 9 bases aligning to TRBD1. The CDR3 extends over 16 amino acids. Germline loops: CDR1 KGHDR, CDR2 SFDVKD. V dropped 4 bases and J dropped 6; count of bases not matched to a gene: 8. The CDR3 region is CATSDAGTGSAGELFF. In DNA form, the CDR3 reads TGTGCCACCAGTGACGCCGGGACAGGGAGCGCCGGGGAGCTGTTTTTT.

The chain has TRBV20-1 and TRBJ1-2; D remains unclear. The V and J ends lost 4 bases and 7 bases respectively, with 7 bases between them. CDR3 length: 10 amino acids. Germline assignment: CDR1 DFQATT and CDR2 SNEGSKA (reference sequence). The CDR3 is CSAMAAGYTF. CDR3 nucleotides: TGCAGTGCTATGGCGGCTGGCTACACCTTC.

The chain is built from TRBV6-2 or TRBV6-3 and TRBJ1-5, with a weak D call TRBD1 (5 bases). Trimming shortened V by 6 bases and J by 2 bases, and 14 bases separated the two germline ends. From germline, CDR1 is MNHEY and CDR2 SVGEGT. The CDR3 is made up of 15 amino acids. Here the CDR3 reads CASSRGAKRNQPQHF. The DNA for the CDR3 is TGTGCCAGCAGCCGCGGGGCCAAACGCAATCAGCCCCAGCATTTT.

The CDR3 DNA reads as TGTGCCAGCAGGGGCCCCGAAGAGACCCAGTACTTC. Its translation: CASRGPEETQYF. The J gene is TRBJ2-5, the V gene TRBV2; unclear D gene. The CDR3 covers 12 residues. V was cut by 6 bases and J by 3 bases, with 8 bases left in between. Germline CDR1 reads SNHLY; CDR2 reads FYNNEI.

The chain links TRBV2 to TRBJ1-2; weak D call: TRBD1 (6 bases). The CDR3 length is 13 residues. V was pared by 0 bases and J by 7 bases, with 9 bases between. In germline, CDR1 is SNHLY, CDR2 FYNNEI. The CDR3 sequence: CASSEALTGGYTF. The CDR3 coding sequence is TGTGCCAGCAGTGAAGCTTTGACAGGTGGCTACACCTTC.

The table lists this clone with a count of one. V gene TRBV7-2 combines with J gene TRBJ1-2, with 12 bases that match TRBD1. Germline CDR1 reads SGHTA; CDR2 reads FQGNSA. The CDR3 is 15 residues long. With 6 bases clipped from V and 13 bases from J, the junction kept 15 bases outside the gene matches. The CDR3 DNA follows: TGTGCCAGCAGTCCCCACGCCGGGACAGGGGGCCGGGGCACCTTC. Residues: CASSPHAGTGGRGTF.

The chain combines TRBV6-5 with TRBJ2-1; the D is unclear. This CDR3 has 14 amino acids. The V end lost 2 bases, the J end lost 8 bases, and 13 bases lay between the germline ends. The germline CDR1 and CDR2 sequences are MNHEY and SVGAGI. The CDR3 reads CASSYLGAADEQFF. The DNA for the CDR3 is TGTGCCAGCAGTTACCTGGGTGCGGCGGATGAGCAGTTCTTC.

This chain connects TRBV28 to TRBJ2-1, with 14 positions matching TRBD2. The CDR3 length is 18 residues. CDR1 is MDHEN and CDR2 is SYDVKM in the germline V gene. J lost 0 bases, V lost 11 bases, and 12 bases had no gene match. The CDR3 nucleotides are TGTGCCGGGGCCGGGACTAGCGGGGGCCCACGCTCCTACAATGAGCAGTTCTTC. Translated: CAGAGTSGGPRSYNEQFF.